This TCR beta chain was sequenced during a study of patients and donors after allogeneic stem cell transplantation (dated by TCRdb to about 2020). Library preparation was by RT-PCR. This sample was sequenced with a NextSeq 550. Using fastp at Q25 and MiXCR, TCRdb reprocessed the public reads and kept productive beta chains. Every CDR3 protein is listed once, alongside the most common genes and DNA of its rows. The sample data list about 210,000 distinct CDR3 sequences, and about 37% of these were observed just once. Around 10% of the sample is taken by the ten largest. The CDR3 measures 11 amino acids from cysteine to phenylalanine. Only CDR3 DNA is held: 33 bases, read in frame from base 1. The germline V gene gives CDR1 as SNHLY and CDR2 as FYNNEI. V is reduced by 7 bases and J by 4 bases, leaving a spacing of 7 bases between them. Concerning this clonotype itself: The antigen it recognizes is unknown. The input lacks base qualities; no much larger clone sits a single base away.

The TCR comes from a human donor who was either an allogeneic HSCT recipient or a stem cell or donor lymphocyte infusion donor (not recorded which). It is not recorded whose cells these are; they may come from a transplant donor. Sequenced: blood, either unsorted or a sorted T cell fraction (not recorded which). This chain joins TRBV2 to TRBJ1-2; a tentative D call is TRBD1 (5 bases match). In nucleotides, the sequence is TGTGCCAGCAATAGGGGCTATGGCTACACCTTC. The translation is CASNRGYGYTF.